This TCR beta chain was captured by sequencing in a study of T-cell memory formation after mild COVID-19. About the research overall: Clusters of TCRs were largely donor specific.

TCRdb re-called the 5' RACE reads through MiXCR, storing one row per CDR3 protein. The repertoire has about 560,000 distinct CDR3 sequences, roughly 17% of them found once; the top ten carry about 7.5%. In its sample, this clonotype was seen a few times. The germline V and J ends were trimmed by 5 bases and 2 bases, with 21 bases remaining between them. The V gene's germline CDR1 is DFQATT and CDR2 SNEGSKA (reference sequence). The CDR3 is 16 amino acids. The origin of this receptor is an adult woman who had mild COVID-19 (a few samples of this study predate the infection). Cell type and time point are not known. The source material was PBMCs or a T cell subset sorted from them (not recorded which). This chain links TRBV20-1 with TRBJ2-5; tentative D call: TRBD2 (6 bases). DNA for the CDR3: TGCAGTGCTCTTCCCCTCCTAGCGCCCAGGCAAGAGACCCAGTACTTC. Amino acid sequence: CSALPLLAPRQETQYF.